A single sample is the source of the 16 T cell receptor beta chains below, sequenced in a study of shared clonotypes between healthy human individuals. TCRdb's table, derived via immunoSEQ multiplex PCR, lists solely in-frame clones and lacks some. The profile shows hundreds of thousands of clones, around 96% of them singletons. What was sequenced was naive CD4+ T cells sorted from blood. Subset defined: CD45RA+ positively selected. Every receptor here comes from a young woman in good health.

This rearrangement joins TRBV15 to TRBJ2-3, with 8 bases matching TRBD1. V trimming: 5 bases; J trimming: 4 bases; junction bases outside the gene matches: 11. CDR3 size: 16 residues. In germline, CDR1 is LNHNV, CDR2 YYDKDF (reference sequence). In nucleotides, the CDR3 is TGTGCCACCAGCTTAAGAAGGGGGACAGGCCCAGATACGCAGTATTTT. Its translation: CATSLRRGTGPDTQYF.

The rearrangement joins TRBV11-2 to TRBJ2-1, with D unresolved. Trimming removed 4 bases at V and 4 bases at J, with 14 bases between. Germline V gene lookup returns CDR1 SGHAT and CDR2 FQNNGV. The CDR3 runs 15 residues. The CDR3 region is CASSWLRRDYNEQFF. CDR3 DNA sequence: TGTGCCAGCAGCTGGTTGCGGAGAGATTACAATGAGCAGTTCTTC.

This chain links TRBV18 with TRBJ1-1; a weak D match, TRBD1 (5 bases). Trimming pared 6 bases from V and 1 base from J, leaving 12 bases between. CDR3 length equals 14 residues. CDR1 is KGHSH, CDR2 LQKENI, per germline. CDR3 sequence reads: CASSPTGQNTEAFF. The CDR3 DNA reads TGTGCCAGCTCGCCAACAGGCCAGAACACTGAAGCTTTCTTT.

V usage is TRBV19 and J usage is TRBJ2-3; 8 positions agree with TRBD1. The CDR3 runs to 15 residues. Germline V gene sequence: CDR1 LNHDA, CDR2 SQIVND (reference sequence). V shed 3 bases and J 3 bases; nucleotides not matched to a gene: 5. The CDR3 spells CASSIQGAATDTQYF. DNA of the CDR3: TGTGCCAGTAGTATCCAGGGGGCTGCGACAGATACGCAGTATTTT.

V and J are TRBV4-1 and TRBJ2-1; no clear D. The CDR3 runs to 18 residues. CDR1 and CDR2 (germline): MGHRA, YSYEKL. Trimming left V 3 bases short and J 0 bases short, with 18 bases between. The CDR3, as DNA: TGCGCCAGCAGCCAGGGTGGATCCATTCAAAGCTCCTACAATGAGCAGTTCTTC. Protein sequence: CASSQGGSIQSSYNEQFF.

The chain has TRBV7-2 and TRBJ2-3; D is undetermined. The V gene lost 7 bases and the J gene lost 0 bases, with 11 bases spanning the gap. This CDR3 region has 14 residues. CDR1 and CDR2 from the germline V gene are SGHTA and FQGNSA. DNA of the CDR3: TGTGCCAGCATGTGGCGACCTAGCACAGATACGCAGTATTTT. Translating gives CASMWRPSTDTQYF.

CDR3 in DNA: TGTGCCAGCAGCTTCATGCAGGGGTTGAACACTGAAGCTTTCTTT. It codes for CASSFMQGLNTEAFF. The gene calls are TRBV5-5 and TRBJ1-1; D possibly corresponds to TRBD1 (6 bases). This CDR3 region has 15 residues. Trimming removed 2 bases from V and 0 bases from J, with 11 bases in between. Looked up from germline, CDR1 is SGHKS and CDR2 is YYEKEE (reference sequence). Full variable domain (outside the CDR3, taken from reference TRBV5-5 and TRBJ1-1): DAGVTQSPTHLIKTRGQQVTLRCSPISGHKSVSWYQQVLGQGPQFIFQYYEKEERGRGNFPDRFSARQFPNYSSELNVNALLLGDSALYLCASSFMQGLNTEAFFGQGTRLTVV.

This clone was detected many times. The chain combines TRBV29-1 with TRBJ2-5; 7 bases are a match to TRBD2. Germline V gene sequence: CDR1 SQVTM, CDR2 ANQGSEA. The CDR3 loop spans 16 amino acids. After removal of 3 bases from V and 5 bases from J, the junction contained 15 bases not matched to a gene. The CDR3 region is CSVDQQETGTTETQYF. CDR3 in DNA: TGCAGCGTTGACCAACAGGAGACCGGGACTACTGAGACCCAGTACTTC.

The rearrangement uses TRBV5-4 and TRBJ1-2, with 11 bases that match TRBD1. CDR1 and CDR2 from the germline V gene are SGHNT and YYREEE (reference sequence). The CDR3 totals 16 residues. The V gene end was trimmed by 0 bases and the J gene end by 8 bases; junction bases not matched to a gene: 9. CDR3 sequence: CASSLEDRGRSQGYTF. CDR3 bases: TGTGCCAGCAGCTTGGAGGACAGGGGGCGTTCTCAAGGCTACACCTTC.

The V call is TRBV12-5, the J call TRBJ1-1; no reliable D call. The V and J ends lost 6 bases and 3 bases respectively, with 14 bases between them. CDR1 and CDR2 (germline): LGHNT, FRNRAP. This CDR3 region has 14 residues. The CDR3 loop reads CASGYGRADTEAFF. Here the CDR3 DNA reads TGTGCTAGTGGATATGGGAGGGCGGACACTGAAGCTTTCTTT.

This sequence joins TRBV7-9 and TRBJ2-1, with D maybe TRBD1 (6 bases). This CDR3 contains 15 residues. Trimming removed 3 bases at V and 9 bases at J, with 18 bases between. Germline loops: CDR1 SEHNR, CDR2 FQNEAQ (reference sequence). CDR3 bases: TGTGCCAGCAGCTTCCGGGGAAAGGGGGTCGGTGAGCAGTTCTTC. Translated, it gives CASSFRGKGVGEQFF.

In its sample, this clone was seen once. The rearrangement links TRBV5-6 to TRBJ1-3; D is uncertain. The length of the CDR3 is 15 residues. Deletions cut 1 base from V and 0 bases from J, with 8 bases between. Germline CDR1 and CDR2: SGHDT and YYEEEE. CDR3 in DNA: TGTGCCAGCAGCTTGAGACGGAGCTCTGGAAACACCATATATTTT. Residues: CASSLRRSSGNTIYF.

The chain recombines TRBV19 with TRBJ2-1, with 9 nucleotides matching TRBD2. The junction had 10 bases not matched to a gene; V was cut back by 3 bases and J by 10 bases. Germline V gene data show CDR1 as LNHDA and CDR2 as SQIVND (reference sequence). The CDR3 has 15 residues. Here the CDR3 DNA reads TGTGCCAGTAGTATTTCGGCGGGAGGGGTGAAAGAGCAGTTCTTC. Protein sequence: CASSISAGGVKEQFF.

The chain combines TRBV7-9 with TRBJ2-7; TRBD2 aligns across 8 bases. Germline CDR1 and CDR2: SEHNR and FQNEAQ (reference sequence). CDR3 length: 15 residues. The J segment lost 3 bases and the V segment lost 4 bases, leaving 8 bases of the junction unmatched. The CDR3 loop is CASSSAPSGSYEQYF. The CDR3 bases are TGTGCCAGCAGCTCAGCCCCAAGCGGGAGCTACGAGCAGTACTTC.

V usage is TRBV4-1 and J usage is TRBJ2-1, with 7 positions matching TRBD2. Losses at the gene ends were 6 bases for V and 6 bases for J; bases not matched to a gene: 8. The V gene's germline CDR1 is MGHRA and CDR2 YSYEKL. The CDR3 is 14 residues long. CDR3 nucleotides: TGCGCCAGCAGGGTACTAGCGAGATCCAATGAGCAGTTCTTC. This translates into CASRVLARSNEQFF.

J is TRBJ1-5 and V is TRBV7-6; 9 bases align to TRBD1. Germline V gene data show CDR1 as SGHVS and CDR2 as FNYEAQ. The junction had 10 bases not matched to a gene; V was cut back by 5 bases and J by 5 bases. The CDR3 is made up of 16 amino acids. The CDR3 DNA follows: TGTGCCAGCAGCCTTAACCGGGACAGGGACTATCAGCCCCAGCATTTT. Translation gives CASSLNRDRDYQPQHF. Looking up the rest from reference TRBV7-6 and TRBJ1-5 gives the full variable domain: GAGVSQSPRYKVTKRGQDVALRCDPISGHVSLYWYRQALGQGPEFLTYFNYEAQQDKSGLPNDRFSAERPEGSISTLTIQRTEQRDSAMYRCASSLNRDRDYQPQHFGDGTRLSIL.